The clone carrying this TCR beta chain was seen a few times. The data were taken from a study of preoperative IRX-2 immunotherapy in early breast cancer. The treatment: preoperative locoregional IRX-2 cytokine immunotherapy. Patients received preoperative, locoregional IRX-2 cytokine immunotherapy in a phase Ib study. The table came from immunoSEQ multiplex PCR; TCRdb's copy has only in-frame clones and leaves some out. The sample has 8,500 to 14,000 clones; approximately 79% are singletons. This sample comprised lymph node tissue, obtained before IRX-2 immunotherapy. This clonotype was sampled from a human donor with breast cancer.

The CDR3 region has the DNA TGTGCCAGCGACCCCGGGACTAGCGGGACAAATGAGCAGTTCTTC. This translates into CASDPGTSGTNEQFF. V gene TRBV18 combines with J gene TRBJ2-1; 13 nucleotides line up with TRBD2. The CDR3 consists of 15 residues. J lost 7 bases, V lost 8 bases, and 8 bases had no gene match. Germline CDR1 KGHSH, CDR2 LQKENI.